The sequence of this TCR beta chain was determined in a study of CD8+ T cells in alopecia areata. As for the study in general: By percentage of affected scalp area, the severity of treated patients was scored. General study points: Persistence during tofacitinib was seen for many expanded lesional clones in scalp and blood. Affected lesional scalp, above all in alopecia totalis/universalis, was more clonal than normal scalp. Scalp clonality dropped significantly under tofacitinib, as did expanded CD8+ top-100 clones.

The treatment: oral pan-JAK inhibitor, 5-10 mg twice daily. RNA extraction and reverse transcription yielded cDNA as sequencing template. TCRdb keeps only in-frame clones here, not all; method: immunoSEQ multiplex PCR. The sample has tens of thousands of clones, about 70% seen once. In regard to this clone: Its target is not known.

There are 16 residues in the CDR3. Germline trimming cut 0 bases from V and 4 bases from J; bases unmatched to any gene: 4. J is TRBJ2-3 and V is TRBV23-1; 10 bases fit TRBD1. TRBV23-1 qualifies as an ORF whose function is uncertain. The sequence was obtained from a human donor with alopecia areata. The input for sequencing was CD8+ T cells sorted from blood, taken at approximately week 45, from a patient treated with tofacitinib. The CDR3 coding sequence is TGCGCCAGCAGTCAATCGGGGACAGGGGTATCAGATACGCAGTATTTT. This gives the protein CASSQSGTGVSDTQYF.